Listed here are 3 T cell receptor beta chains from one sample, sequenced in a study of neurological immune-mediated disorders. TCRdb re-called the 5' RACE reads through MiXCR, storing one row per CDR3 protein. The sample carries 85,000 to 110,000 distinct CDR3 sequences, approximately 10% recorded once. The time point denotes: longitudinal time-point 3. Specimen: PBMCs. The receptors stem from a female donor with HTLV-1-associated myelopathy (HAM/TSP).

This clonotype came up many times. This CDR3 reads CSARDQGGGNTIYF. In DNA form, the CDR3 reads TGCAGTGCTAGAGATCAGGGGGGTGGAAACACCATATATTTT. The chain combines TRBV20-1 with TRBJ1-3; 7 positions match TRBD1. The CDR3 runs to 14 residues. Germline V gene data show CDR1 as DFQATT and CDR2 as SNEGSKA (reference sequence). After removal of 0 bases from V and 3 bases from J, the junction contained 2 bases not matched to a gene.

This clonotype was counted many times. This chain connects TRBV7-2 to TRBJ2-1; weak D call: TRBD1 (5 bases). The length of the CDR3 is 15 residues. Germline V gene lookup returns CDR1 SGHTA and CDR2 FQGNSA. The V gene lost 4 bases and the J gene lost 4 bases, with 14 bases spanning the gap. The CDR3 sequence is CASSWAGNRYNEQFF. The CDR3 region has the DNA TGTGCCAGCAGCTGGGCAGGGAATCGGTACAATGAGCAGTTCTTC.

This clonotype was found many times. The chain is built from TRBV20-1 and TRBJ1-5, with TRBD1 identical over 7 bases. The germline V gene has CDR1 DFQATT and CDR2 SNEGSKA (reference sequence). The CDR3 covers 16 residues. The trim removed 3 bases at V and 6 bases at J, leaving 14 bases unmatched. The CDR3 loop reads CSASGVDRVVPQPQHF. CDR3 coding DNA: TGCAGTGCTAGTGGGGTAGACAGGGTCGTCCCTCAGCCCCAGCATTTT.